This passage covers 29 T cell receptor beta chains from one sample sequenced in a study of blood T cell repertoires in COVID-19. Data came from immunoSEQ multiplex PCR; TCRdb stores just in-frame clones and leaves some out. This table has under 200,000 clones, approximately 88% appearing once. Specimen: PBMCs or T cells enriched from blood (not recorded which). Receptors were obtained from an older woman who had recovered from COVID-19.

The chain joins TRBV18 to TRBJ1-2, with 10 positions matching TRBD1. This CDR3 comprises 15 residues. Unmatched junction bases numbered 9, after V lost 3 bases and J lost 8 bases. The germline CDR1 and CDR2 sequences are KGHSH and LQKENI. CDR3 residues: CASSPGGQGTYGYTF. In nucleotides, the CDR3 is TGTGCCAGCTCACCTGGGGGACAGGGGACATACGGCTACACCTTC. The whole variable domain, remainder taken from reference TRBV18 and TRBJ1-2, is NAGVMQNPRHLVRRRGQEARLRCSPMKGHSHVYWYRQLPEEGLKFMVYLQKENIIDESGMPKERFSAEFPKEGPSILRIQQVVRGDSAAYFCASSPGGQGTYGYTFGSGTRLTVV.

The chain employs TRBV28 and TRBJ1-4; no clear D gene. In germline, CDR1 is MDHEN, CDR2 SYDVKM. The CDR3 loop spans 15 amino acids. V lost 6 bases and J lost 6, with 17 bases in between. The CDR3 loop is CASRAQRGGHEKLFF. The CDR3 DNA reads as TGTGCCAGCAGAGCCCAACGGGGAGGCCATGAAAAACTGTTTTTT.

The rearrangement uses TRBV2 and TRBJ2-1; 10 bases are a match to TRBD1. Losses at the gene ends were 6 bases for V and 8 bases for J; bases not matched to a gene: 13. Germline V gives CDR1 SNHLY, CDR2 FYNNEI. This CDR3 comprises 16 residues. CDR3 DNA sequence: TGTGCCAGCAGCATTTCGGGGACAGGGGCGGGCGATGAGCAGTTCTTC. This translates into CASSISGTGAGDEQFF.

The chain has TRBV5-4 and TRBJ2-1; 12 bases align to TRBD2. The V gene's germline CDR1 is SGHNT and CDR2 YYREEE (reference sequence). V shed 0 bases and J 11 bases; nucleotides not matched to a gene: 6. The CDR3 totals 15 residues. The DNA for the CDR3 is TGTGCCAGCAGCTTGGCGGCTAGCGGGGGGGGGCAGCAGTTCTTC. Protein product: CASSLAASGGGQQFF.

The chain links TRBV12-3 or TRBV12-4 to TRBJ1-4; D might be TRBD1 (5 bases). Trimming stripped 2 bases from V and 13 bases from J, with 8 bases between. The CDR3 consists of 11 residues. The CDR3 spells CASSLRGGLFF. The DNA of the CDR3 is TGTGCCAGCAGTTTAAGGGGAGGACTGTTTTTT.

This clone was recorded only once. DNA of the CDR3: TGTGCCAGCAGCTTGGGGGGGAACCCCTATAATTCACCCCTCCACTTT. Its translation is CASSLGGNPYNSPLHF. The V gene is TRBV7-2, the J gene TRBJ1-6, with D possibly TRBD1 on 5 matching bases. Germline V gives CDR1 SGHTA, CDR2 FQGNSA. Trimming cost V 3 bases and J 2 bases, with 11 bases left between them. CDR3 length: 16 residues.

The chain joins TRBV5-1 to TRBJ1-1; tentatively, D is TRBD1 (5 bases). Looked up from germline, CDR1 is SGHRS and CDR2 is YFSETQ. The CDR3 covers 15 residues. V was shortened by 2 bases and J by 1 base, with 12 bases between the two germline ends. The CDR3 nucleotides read TGCGCCAGCAGCTTCCAGGGTGGGGCGAACACTGAAGCTTTCTTT. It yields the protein CASSFQGGANTEAFF.

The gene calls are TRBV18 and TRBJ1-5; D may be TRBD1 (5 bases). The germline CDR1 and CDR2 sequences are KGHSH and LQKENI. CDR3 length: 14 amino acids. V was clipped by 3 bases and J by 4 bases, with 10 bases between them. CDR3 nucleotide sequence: TGTGCCAGCTCACCCTTGGACACTAATCAGCCCCAGCATTTT. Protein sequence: CASSPLDTNQPQHF.

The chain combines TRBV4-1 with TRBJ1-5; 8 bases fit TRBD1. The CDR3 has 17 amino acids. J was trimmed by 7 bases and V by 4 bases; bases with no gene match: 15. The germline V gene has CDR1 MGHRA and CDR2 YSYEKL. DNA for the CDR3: TGCGCCAGCAGCCTAAATCCAAGGACAGGGTTCGGACAGCCCCAGCATTTT. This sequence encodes CASSLNPRTGFGQPQHF.

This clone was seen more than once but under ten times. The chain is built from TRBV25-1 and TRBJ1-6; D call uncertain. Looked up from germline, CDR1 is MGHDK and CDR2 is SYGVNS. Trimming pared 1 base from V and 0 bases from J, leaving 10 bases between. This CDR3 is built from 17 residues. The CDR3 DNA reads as TGTGCCAGCAGTGAATGGGCCGGAAGCTCCTATAATTCACCCCTCCACTTT. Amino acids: CASSEWAGSSYNSPLHF.

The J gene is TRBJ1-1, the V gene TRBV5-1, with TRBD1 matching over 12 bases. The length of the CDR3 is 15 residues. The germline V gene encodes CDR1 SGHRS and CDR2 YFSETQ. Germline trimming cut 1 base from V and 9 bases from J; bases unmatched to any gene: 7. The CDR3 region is CASSLHGTGGEKAFF. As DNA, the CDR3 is TGCGCCAGCAGCTTGCACGGGACAGGGGGCGAGAAAGCTTTCTTT.

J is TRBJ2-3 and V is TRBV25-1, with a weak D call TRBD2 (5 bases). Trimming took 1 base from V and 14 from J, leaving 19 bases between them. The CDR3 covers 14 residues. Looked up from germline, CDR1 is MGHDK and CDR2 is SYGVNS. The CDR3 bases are TGTGCCAGCAGTGAATCGGGGAGAGGGCCCTGCCCGTATTTT. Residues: CASSESGRGPCPYF.

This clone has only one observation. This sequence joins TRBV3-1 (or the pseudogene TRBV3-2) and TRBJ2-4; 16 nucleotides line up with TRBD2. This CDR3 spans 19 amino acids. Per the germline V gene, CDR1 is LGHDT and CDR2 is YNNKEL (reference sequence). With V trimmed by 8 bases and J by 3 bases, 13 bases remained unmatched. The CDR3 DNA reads TGTGCCAGCGCGAGAAGGGGACTAGCGGGAGGGCCGGGCAAAAACATTCAGTACTTC. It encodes CASARRGLAGGPGKNIQYF.

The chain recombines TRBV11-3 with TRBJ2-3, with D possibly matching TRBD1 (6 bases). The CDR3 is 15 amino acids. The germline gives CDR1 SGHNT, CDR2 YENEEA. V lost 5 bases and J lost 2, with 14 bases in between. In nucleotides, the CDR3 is TGTGCCAGCAGCCCGGGTGGGGGCCTCACAGATACGCAGTATTTT. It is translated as CASSPGGGLTDTQYF.

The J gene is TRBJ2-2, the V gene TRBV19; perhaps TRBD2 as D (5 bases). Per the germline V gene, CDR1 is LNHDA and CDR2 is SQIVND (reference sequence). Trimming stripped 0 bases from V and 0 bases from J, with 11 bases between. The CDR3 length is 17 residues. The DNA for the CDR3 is TGTGCCAGTAGTATAGATCTGGAGGAGGCGAACACCGGGGAGCTGTTTTTT. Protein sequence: CASSIDLEEANTGELFF.

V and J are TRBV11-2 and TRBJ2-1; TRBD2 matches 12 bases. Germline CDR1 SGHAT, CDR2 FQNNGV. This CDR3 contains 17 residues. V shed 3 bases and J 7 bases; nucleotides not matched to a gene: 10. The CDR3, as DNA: TGTGCCAGCAGCTTGACAGCTAGCGGGAGGGCCGGAAATGAGCAGTTCTTC. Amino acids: CASSLTASGRAGNEQFF.

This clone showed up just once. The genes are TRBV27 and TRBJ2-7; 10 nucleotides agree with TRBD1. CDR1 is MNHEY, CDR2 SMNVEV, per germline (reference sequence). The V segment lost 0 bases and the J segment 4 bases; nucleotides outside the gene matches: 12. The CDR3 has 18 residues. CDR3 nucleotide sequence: TGTGCCAGCAGTTTATCGAATCCTGGGACAGGGGTCGTTTACGAGCAGTACTTC. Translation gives CASSLSNPGTGVVYEQYF.

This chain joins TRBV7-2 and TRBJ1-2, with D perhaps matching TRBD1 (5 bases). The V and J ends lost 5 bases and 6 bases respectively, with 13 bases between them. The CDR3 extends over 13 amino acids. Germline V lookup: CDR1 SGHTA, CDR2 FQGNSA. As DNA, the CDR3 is TGTGCCAGCAGCCCGGGGTGGGGGGATGGCTACACCTTC. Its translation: CASSPGWGDGYTF.

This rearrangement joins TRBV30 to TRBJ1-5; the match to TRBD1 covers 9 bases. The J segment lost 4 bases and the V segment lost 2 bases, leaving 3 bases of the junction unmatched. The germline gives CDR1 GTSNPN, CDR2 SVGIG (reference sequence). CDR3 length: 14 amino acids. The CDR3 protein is CAWSTDRGNQPQHF. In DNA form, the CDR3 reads TGTGCCTGGAGTACCGACAGGGGGAATCAGCCCCAGCATTTT.

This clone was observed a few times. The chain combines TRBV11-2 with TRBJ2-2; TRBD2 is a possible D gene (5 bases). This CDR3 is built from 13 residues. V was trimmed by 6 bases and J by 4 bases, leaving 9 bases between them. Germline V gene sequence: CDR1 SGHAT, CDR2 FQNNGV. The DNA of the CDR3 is TGTGCCAGCAGTTGGACTTTCACCGGGGAGCTGTTTTTT. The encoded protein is CASSWTFTGELFF.

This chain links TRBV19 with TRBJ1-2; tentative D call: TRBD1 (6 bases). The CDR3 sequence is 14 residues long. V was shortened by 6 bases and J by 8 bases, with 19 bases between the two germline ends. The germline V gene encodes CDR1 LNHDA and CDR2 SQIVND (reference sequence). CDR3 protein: CASSQGSNLGGYTF. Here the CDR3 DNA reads TGTGCCAGTAGCCAGGGGAGCAACCTGGGAGGCTACACCTTC.

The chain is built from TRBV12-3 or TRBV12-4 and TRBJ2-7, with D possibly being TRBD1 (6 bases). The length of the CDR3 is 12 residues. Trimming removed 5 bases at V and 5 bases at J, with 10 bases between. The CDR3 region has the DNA TGTGCCAGCAGTCCCGGACAGAACGAGCAGTACTTC. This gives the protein CASSPGQNEQYF.

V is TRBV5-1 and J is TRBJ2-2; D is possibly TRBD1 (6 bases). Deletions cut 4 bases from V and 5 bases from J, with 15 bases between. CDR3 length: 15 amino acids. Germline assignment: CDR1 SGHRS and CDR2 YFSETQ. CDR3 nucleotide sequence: TGCGCCAGCAGCAAGGAAGGGGGATGGACCGGGGAGCTGTTTTTT. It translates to CASSKEGGWTGELFF.

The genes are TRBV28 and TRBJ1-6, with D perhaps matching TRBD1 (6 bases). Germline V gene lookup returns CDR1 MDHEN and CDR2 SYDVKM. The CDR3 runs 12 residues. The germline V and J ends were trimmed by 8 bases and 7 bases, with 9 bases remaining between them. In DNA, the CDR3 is TGTGCCAGCTCGGACAGAAATTCACCCCTCCACTTT. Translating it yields CASSDRNSPLHF.

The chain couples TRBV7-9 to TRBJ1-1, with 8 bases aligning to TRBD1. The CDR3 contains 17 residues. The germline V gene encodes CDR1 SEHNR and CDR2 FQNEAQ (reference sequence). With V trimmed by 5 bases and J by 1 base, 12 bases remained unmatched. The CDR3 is CASSTMAGGAKNTEAFF. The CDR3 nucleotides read TGTGCCAGCAGCACGATGGCAGGGGGCGCGAAGAACACTGAAGCTTTCTTT.

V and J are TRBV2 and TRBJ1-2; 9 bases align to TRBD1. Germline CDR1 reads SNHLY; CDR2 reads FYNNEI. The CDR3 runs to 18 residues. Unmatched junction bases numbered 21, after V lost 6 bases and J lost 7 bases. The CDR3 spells CASRRLTGGDSRPGGYTF. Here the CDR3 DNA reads TGTGCCAGCAGACGCCTTACAGGGGGCGATAGCCGTCCGGGTGGCTACACCTTC.

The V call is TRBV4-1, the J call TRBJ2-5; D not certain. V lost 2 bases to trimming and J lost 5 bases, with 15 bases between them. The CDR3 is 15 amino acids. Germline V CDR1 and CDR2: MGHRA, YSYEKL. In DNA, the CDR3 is TGCGCCAGCAGCCAAATCGGTTCGCCGAGGGAGACCCAGTACTTC. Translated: CASSQIGSPRETQYF.

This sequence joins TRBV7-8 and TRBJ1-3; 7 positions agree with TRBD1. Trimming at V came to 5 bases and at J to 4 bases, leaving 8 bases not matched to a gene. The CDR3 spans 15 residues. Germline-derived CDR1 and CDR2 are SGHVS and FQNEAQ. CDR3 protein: CASSRLGTAGNTIYF. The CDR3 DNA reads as TGTGCCAGCAGCCGACTCGGGACAGCAGGAAACACCATATATTTT. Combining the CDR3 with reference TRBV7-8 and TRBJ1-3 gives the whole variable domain GAGVSQSPRYKVAKRGQDVALRCDPISGHVSLFWYQQALGQGPEFLTYFQNEAQLDKSGLPSDRFFAERPEGSVSTLKIQRTQQEDSAVYLCASSRLGTAGNTIYFGEGSWLTVV.

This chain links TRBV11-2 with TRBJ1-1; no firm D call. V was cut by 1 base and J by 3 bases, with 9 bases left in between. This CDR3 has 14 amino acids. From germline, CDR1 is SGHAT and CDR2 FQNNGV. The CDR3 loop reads CASSLGGSYTEAFF. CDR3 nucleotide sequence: TGTGCCAGCAGCTTAGGAGGCAGCTACACTGAAGCTTTCTTT.